A selection of T cell receptor beta chains follows, all from one sample in a study of cytomegalovirus exposure and HLA in healthy donors. Only in-frame clones appear in the TCRdb table, and some are missing; sequencing was by immunoSEQ multiplex PCR. There are 110,000 or so clones in the sample; 74% occur only once, and approximately 2% lies in the top ten. The sample was PBMCs. These receptors came from a human donor in good health. Each CDR3 is given with its conserved first and last residue. The D gene is left open where the match is weak. Clone size, where shown, is once, few, many, or a class for clones that have expanded.

>TRBJ1-2|TRBV27|NA|NA
CASSLRGGGYTF
TGTGCCAGCAGTTTAAGGGGTGGAGGCTACACCTTC
>TRBJ1-5|TRBV6-1|NA|TRBD1
CASSEWDRGRNQPQHF
TGTGCCAGCAGTGAATGGGACAGGGGGCGAAATCAGCCCCAGCATTTT
>TRBJ1-6|TRBV4-2|few|NA
CASTLTGFDSPLHF
TGTGCCAGCACCCTCACGGGGTTTGATTCACCCCTCCACTTT
>TRBJ1-3|TRBV2|NA|TRBD1
CASSRRGQGLNTIYF
TGTGCCAGCAGTAGGAGGGGGCAGGGGTTAAACACCATATATTTT
>TRBJ2-7|TRBV5-1|NA|NA
CASSLELAGGYEQYF
TGCGCCAGCAGCTTGGAATTGGCGGGCGGGTACGAGCAGTACTTC
>TRBJ2-7|TRBV21-1|NA|NA
CASSRRTSSYEQYF
TGTGCCAGCAGCAGACGGACAAGCTCCTACGAGCAGTACTTC
>TRBJ1-5|TRBV28|NA|TRBD1
CASSFGQGYNQPQHF
TGTGCCAGCAGTTTCGGACAGGGGTACAATCAGCCCCAGCATTTT
>TRBJ2-1|TRBV7-2|NA|TRBD2
CASSRLAVEGFF
TGTGCCAGCAGCCGCCTAGCGGTGGAAGGGTTCTTC
>TRBJ1-1|TRBV29-1|few|TRBD1
CSAGSGQSEAFF
TGCAGCGCAGGGTCGGGACAGTCTGAAGCTTTCTTT
>TRBJ2-7|TRBV10-2|few|TRBD2
CATGTSGRGEQYF
TGCGCCACAGGGACTAGCGGGAGAGGCGAGCAGTACTTC
>TRBJ2-5|TRBV7-8|NA|TRBD1
CASSLASLWGQPQETQYF
TGTGCCAGCAGCTTAGCTTCCTTATGGGGACAGCCCCAAGAGACCCAGTACTTC